This record covers a single T cell receptor (beta chain). This entry comes from a study of technical replicates of blood from a few donors. The assay was immunoSEQ multiplex PCR, and TCRdb's table has in-frame clones only and misses some. This sample has some 98,000 clones, with more than 90% found just once. CDR1 MNHEY and CDR2 SVGAGI come from the germline V gene. V was cut by 3 bases and J by 3 bases, with 11 bases left in between. The CDR3 sequence is 14 residues long. The V gene is TRBV6-5, the J gene TRBJ1-1; D not resolved. The sequence was obtained from a human donor in good health. Sequencing was performed on T cells isolated from PBMCs. This CDR3 reads CASSYGGPDTEAFF. CDR3 in DNA: TGTGCCAGCAGTTATGGAGGGCCGGACACTGAAGCTTTCTTT.